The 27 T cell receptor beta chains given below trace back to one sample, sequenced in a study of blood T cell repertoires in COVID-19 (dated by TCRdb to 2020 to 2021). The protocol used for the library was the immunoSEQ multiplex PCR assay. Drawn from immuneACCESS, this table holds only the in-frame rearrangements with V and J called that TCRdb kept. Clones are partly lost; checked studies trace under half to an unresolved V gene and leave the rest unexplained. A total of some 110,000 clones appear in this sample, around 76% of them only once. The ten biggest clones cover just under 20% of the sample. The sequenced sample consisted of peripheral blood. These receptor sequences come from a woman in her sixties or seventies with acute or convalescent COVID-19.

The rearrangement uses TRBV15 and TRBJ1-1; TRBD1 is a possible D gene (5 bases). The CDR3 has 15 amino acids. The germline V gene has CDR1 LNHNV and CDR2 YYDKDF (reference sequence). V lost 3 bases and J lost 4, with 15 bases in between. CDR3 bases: TGTGCCACCAGCAGTAGGGGCAGAAGCCGCACTGAAGCTTTCTTT. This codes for CATSSRGRSRTEAFF.

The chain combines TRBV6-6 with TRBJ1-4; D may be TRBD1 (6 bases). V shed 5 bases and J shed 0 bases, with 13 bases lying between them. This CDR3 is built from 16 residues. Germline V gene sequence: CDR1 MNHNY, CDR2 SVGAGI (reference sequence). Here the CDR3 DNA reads TGTGCCAGCAGTCGGGACAACAGCCCAACTAATGAAAAACTGTTTTTT. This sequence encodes CASSRDNSPTNEKLFF.

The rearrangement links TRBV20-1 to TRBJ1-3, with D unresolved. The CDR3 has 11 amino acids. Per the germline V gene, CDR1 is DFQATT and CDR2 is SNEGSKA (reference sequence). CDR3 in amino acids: CSVLVRNTIYF. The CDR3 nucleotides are TGCAGCGTGCTAGTTAGAAACACCATATATTTT.

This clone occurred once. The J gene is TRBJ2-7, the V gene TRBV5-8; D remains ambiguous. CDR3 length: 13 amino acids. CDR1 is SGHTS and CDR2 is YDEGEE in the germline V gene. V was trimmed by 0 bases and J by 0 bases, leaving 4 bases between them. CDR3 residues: CASSLESSYEQYF. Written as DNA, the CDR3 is TGTGCCAGCAGCTTGGAGAGCTCCTACGAGCAGTACTTC.

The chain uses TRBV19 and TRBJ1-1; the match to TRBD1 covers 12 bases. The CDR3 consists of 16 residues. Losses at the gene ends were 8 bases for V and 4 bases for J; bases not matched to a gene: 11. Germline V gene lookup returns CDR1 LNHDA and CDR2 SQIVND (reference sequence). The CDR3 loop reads CASSPGTGGFGTEAFF. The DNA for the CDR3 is TGTGCCAGTTCCCCCGGGACAGGGGGCTTCGGCACTGAAGCTTTCTTT.

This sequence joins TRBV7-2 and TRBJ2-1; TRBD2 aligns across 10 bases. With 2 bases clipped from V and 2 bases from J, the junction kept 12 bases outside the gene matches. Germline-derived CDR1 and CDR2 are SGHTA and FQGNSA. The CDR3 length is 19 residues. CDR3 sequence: CASSLKGLAGAEPYNEQFF. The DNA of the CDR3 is TGTGCCAGCAGCTTAAAGGGGCTAGCGGGGGCGGAACCCTACAATGAGCAGTTCTTC.

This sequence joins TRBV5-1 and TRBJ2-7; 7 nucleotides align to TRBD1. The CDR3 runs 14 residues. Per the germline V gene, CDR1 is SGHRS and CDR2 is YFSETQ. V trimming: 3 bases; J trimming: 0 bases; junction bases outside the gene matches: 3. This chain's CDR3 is CASSWDSSSYEQYF. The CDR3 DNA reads TGCGCCAGCAGCTGGGACAGTAGCTCCTACGAGCAGTACTTC. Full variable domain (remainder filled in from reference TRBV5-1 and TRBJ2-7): KAGVTQTPRYLIKTRGQQVTLSCSPISGHRSVSWYQQTPGQGLQFLFEYFSETQRNKGNFPGRFSGRQFSNSRSEMNVSTLELGDSALYLCASSWDSSSYEQYFGPGTRLTVT.

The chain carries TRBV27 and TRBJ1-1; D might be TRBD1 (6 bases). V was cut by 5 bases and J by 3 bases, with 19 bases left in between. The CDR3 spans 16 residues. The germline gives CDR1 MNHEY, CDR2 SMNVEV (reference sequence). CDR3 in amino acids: CASSVGGARLDTEAFF. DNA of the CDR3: TGTGCCAGCAGTGTTGGGGGCGCTCGGCTGGACACTGAAGCTTTCTTT.

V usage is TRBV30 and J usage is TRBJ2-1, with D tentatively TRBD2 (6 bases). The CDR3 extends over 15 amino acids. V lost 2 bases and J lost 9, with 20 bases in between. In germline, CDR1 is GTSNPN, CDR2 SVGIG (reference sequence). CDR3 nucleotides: TGTGCCTGGAGTCAATCCTTGGCGGGGATCGGTGAGCAGTTCTTC. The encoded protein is CAWSQSLAGIGEQFF.

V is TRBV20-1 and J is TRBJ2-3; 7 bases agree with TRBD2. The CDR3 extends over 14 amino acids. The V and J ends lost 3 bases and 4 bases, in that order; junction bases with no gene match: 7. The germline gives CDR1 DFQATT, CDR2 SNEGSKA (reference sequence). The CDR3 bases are TGCAGTGCTAGTCAGGGCGGGGGTGCAGATACGCAGTATTTT. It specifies CSASQGGGADTQYF.

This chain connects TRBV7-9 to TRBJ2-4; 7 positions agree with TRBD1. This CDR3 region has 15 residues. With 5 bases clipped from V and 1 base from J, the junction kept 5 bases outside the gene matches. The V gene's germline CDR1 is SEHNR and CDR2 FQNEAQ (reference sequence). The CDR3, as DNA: TGTGCCAGCAGCCTCAGGGGGATGGCCAAAAACATTCAGTACTTC. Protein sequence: CASSLRGMAKNIQYF.

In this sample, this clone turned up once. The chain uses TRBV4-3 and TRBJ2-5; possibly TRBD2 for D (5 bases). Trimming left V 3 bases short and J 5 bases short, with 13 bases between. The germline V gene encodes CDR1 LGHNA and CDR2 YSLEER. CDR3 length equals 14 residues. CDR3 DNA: TGCGCCAGCAGCCAGCTTCTAGCCGCGGAGACCCAGTACTTC. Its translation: CASSQLLAAETQYF.

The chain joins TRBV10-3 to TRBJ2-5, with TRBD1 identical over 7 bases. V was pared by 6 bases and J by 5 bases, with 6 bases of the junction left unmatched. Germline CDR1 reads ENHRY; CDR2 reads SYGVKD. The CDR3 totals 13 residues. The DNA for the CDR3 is TGTGCCATCAGCCCCGACAGGGTCGAGACCCAGTACTTC. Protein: CAISPDRVETQYF.

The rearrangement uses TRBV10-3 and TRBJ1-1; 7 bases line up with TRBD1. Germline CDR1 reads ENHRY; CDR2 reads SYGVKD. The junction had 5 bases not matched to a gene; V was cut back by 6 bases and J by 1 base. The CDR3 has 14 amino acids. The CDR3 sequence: CAISEGQTNTEAFF. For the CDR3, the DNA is TGTGCCATCAGCGAGGGACAGACGAACACTGAAGCTTTCTTT.

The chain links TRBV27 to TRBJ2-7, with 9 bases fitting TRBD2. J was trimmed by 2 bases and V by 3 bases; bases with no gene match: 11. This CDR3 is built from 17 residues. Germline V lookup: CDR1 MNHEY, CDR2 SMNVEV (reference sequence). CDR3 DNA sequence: TGTGCCAGCAGTTTTGGAGTAGCGGGGGTGACAACCTACGAGCAGTACTTC. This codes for CASSFGVAGVTTYEQYF.

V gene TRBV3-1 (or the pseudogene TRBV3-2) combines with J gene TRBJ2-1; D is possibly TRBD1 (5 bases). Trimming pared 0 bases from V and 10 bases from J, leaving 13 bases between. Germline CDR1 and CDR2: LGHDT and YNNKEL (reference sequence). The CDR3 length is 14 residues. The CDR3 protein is CASSQDLNRGEQFF. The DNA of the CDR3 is TGTGCCAGCAGCCAAGACTTGAATAGGGGAGAGCAGTTCTTC.

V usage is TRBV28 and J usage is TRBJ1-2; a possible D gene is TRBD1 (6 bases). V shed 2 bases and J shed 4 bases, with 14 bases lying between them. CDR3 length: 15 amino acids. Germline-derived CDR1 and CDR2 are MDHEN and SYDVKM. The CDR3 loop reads CASSLGGTGSYGYTF. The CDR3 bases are TGTGCCAGCAGTTTAGGGGGCACAGGGAGCTATGGCTACACCTTC.

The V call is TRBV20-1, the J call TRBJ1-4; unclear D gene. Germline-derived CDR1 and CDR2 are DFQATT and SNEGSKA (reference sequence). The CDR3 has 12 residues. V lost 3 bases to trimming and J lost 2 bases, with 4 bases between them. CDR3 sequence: CSASSTNEKLFF. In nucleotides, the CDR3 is TGCAGTGCTAGTTCGACTAATGAAAAACTGTTTTTT.

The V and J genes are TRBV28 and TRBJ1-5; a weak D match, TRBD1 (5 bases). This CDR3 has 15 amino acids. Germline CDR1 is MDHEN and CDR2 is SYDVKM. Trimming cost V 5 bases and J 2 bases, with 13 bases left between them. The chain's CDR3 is CASSPPGLGNQPQHF. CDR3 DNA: TGTGCCAGCAGTCCCCCAGGGCTCGGCAATCAGCCCCAGCATTTT.

Here the CDR3 reads CASSPDRINEKLFF. CDR3 nucleotides: TGTGCCAGCAGCCCAGACAGGATTAATGAAAAACTGTTTTTT. The rearrangement links TRBV11-2 to TRBJ1-4, with D possibly matching TRBD1 (6 bases). Germline V CDR1 and CDR2: SGHAT, FQNNGV. V lost 5 bases and J 4 bases, leaving 11 bases between the germline ends. The CDR3 is 14 amino acids.

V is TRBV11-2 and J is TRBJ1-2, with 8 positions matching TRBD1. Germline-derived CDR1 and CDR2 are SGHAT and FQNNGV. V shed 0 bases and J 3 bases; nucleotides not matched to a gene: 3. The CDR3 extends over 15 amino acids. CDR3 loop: CASSLEGTGDYGYTF. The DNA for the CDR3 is TGTGCCAGCAGCTTAGAGGGGACAGGAGACTATGGCTACACCTTC.

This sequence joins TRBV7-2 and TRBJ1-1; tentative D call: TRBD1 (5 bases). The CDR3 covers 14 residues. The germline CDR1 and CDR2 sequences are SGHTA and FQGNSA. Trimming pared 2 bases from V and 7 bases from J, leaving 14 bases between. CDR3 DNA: TGTGCCAGCAGCTTAACCCGGGCACAGGATGAAGCTTTCTTT. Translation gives CASSLTRAQDEAFF.

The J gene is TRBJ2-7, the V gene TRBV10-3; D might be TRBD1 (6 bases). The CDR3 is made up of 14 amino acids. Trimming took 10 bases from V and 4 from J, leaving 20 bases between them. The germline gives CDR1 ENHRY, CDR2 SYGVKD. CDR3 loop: CASNRDPKGYEQYF. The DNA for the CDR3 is TGTGCCAGCAACAGGGACCCCAAAGGGTACGAGCAGTACTTC.

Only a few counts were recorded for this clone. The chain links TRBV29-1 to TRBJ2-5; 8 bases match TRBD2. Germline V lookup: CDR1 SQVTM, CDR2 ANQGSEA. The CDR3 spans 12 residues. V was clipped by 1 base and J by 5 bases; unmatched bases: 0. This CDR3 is CSVEAGGETQYF. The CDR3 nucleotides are TGCAGCGTTGAAGCGGGAGGGGAGACCCAGTACTTC.

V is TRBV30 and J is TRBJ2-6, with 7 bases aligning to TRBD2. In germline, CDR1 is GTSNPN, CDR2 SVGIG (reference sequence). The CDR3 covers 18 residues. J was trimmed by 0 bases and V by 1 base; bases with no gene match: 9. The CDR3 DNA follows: TGTGCCTGGAGTGCCGGGAGGAGGGCTGTCTCTGGGGCCAACGTCCTGACTTTC. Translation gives CAWSAGRRAVSGANVLTF.

CDR3 coding DNA: TGTGCCACCAGCAGAGTAGACAGTTCCTACTATGGCTACACCTTC. It is translated as CATSRVDSSYYGYTF. V and J are TRBV15 and TRBJ1-2; weak D call: TRBD1 (5 bases). This CDR3 spans 15 amino acids. CDR1 LNHNV and CDR2 YYDKDF come from the germline V gene (reference sequence). V dropped 1 base and J dropped 3 bases, with 12 bases sitting between them.

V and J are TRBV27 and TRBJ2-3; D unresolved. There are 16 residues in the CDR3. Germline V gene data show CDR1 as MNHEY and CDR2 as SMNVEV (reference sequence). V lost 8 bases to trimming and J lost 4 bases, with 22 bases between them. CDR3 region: CASSLVAAARADTQYF. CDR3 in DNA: TGTGCCAGCTCACTCGTCGCGGCAGCTCGTGCAGATACGCAGTATTTT.